This T cell receptor beta chain was obtained from a study of T-cell reconstitution after alpha-beta-depleted transplantation in children. This clonotype was counted at least ten times. No antigen is known for it. The study's findings and limits: Approximately two months post-transplant, alpha-beta T cells reportedly originated from several hundred expanded graft clones. T-cell numbers and diversity, one year after transplant, stemmed largely from T cells that were newly produced. Day-60 TCRbeta diversity that was high in some patients was derived from surviving recipient T cells and thymic progenitors.

The CDR3 runs to 11 residues. V was clipped by 8 bases and J by 6 bases, with 8 bases between them. Germline V gene data show CDR1 as LNHDA and CDR2 as SQIVND (reference sequence). Library preparation (for TCRbeta) was performed with unique molecular identifiers. Via MiXCR, TCRdb re-called the PCR reads, giving one row per CDR3 protein. This table holds about 300,000 distinct CDR3 sequences, about 9.5% found once. This chain links TRBV19 with TRBJ2-1; D ambiguous. Sequences were derived from PBMCs, sampled before TCRalphabeta/CD19-depleted stem cell transplant. This receptor was taken from a boy under two years old with acute myeloid leukemia, due to receive a stem cell transplant. The DNA for the CDR3 is TGTGCCAGTGGTGTAGGCAATGAGCAGTTCTTC. Protein: CASGVGNEQFF.